This T cell receptor (beta chain) was identified in a study of blood T cells in healthy people across ages. Trimming left V 4 bases short and J 4 bases short, with 13 bases between. The CDR3 has 15 amino acids. CDR1 is SNHLY and CDR2 is FYNNEI in the germline V gene. For the second PCR, which ran for about 6 to 11 cycles, a sample-barcoded 5' primer and a J-beta primer mix were used. TCRdb re-called the 5' RACE reads with MiXCR, one entry per CDR3 protein. The data contain 550,000 to 750,000 distinct CDR3 sequences, over 20% of them singletons. This clonotype was picked up a small number of times. Staff drew 9 to 10 milliliters of peripheral blood from each donor.

The chain has TRBV2 and TRBJ2-2; tentative D call: TRBD1 (5 bases). Sequenced: blood. This receptor was identified in a man aged 65 to 85 in good health. The CDR3 nucleotides read TGTGCCAGCAGTGTGATGGGGCGCGGCACCGGGGAGCTGTTTTTT. This translates into CASSVMGRGTGELFF.